This TCR beta chain originates from a study of blood T cell repertoires in COVID-19. Looking at the study overall: Researchers got acute and convalescent COVID-19 samples from the United States, Italy and Spain. T cells, B-cell-depleted T cells, or PBMCs supplied cDNA or gDNA.

As handled by the study authors: Estimation of nucleated cell counts was performed using reference gene primer amplification. This table comes from immunoSEQ multiplex PCR, and its TCRdb copy is limited to in-frame clones, with some not included. V and J calls and clone size follow that table, whereas D and trimming were derived from the DNA. The data hold over 120,000 clones, with approximately 86% observed a single time. This clone was counted only a few times. This TCR was recovered from a man aged 70 or older with acute or convalescent COVID-19. The sample taken for sequencing was peripheral blood.

DNA for the CDR3: TGCGCCAGCAGCCCCACGGGACAGTTGAACACTGAAGCTTTCTTT. Amino acid sequence: CASSPTGQLNTEAFF. The rearrangement joins TRBV5-1 to TRBJ1-1; 7 bases fit TRBD1. The germline V gene encodes CDR1 SGHRS and CDR2 YFSETQ. There are 15 residues in the CDR3. V lost 4 bases to trimming and J lost 0 bases; unmatched junction nucleotides: 6.